This TCR beta chain was captured by sequencing in a study of cytomegalovirus exposure and HLA in healthy donors. Study overall: Earlier, fewer than 140 million unique TCR beta sequences were recovered from around 190 million T cells by an analysis. About 80 million unique TCRs from HLA-typed donors were held in an early data release. The study's findings and limits: Reports showed the classifier diagnosing cytomegalovirus status with high specificity and sensitivity. A link between a missense DCLRE1C variant and TCR beta V- and J-gene trimming emerged from a later analysis.

The table lists this clone with a few counts. Its target is unknown. Trimming stripped 0 bases from V and 2 bases from J, with 13 bases between. The germline V gene encodes CDR1 MNHEY and CDR2 SVGAGI. This CDR3 has 16 amino acids. Primers for the PCR totalled 60 Vbeta and 13 Jbeta. The method was immunoSEQ multiplex PCR; TCRdb's version includes in-frame clones alone and lacks a portion of them. The table records some 170,000 clones, around three quarters of them present only once. The sample comprised PBMCs. This chain joins TRBV6-5 and TRBJ1-2; tentatively, D is TRBD1 (6 bases). The clonotype comes from a woman aged 25 to 39 in good health and CMV-seronegative. The DNA of the CDR3 is TGTGCCAGCAGTTACTCCGGGACACACCCCAACTATGGCTACACCTTC. Its protein is CASSYSGTHPNYGYTF.